Each of the 21 T cell receptor beta chains below was sequenced from the same sample in a study of T cell changes during pregnancy in multiple sclerosis. Method: immunoSEQ multiplex PCR; TCRdb's copy keeps in-frame clones and lacks some. The sample has approximately 20,000 clones; 85% to 90% are singletons. The sample in question was CD8+ T cells from peripheral blood mononuclear cells, obtained in the second trimester of pregnancy. The receptors stem from a female donor in good health, enrolled as a control in a pregnancy study.

A single count supports this clone. This chain connects TRBV9 to TRBJ2-7; 10 bases map to TRBD1. The CDR3 runs to 15 residues. CDR1 is SGDLS, CDR2 YYNGEE, per germline. J gave up 6 bases and V 5 bases, and 11 bases lay outside the gene matches. The CDR3 region is CASSPGTGVLGEQYF. For the CDR3, the DNA is TGTGCCAGCAGTCCGGGGACAGGGGTTTTGGGCGAGCAGTACTTC.

This chain joins TRBV2 and TRBJ1-5, with D maybe TRBD1 (5 bases). V lost 5 bases, J lost 4 bases, and 12 bases lay in between. The CDR3 extends over 14 amino acids. In germline, CDR1 is SNHLY, CDR2 FYNNEI. The CDR3 nucleotides are TGTGCCAGCAGTCCTAATCGACAGAATCAGCCCCAGCATTTT. This codes for CASSPNRQNQPQHF.

This chain connects TRBV29-1 to TRBJ2-7; TRBD1 is a possible D gene (6 bases). From germline, CDR1 is SQVTM and CDR2 ANQGSEA. This CDR3 comprises 14 residues. V gave up 6 bases and J gave up 0 bases, with 15 bases separating them. The CDR3 is CSVIQGSTSYEQYF. CDR3 DNA: TGCAGCGTCATTCAGGGGTCAACCTCCTACGAGCAGTACTTC.

The chain has TRBV6-4 and TRBJ2-3; 7 nucleotides align to TRBD2. Germline V gives CDR1 MRHNA, CDR2 SNTAGT. This CDR3 is 14 amino acids long. V lost 8 bases, J lost 2 bases, and 7 bases stayed unmatched. The CDR3 DNA reads as TGTGCCAGCCGGGAGGAGCCCGTCACAGATACGCAGTATTTT. Its protein is CASREEPVTDTQYF.

The rearrangement links TRBV18 to TRBJ2-3; no definite D call. The ends were cut back, 2 bases at V and 5 bases at J, with 8 bases in the middle. Looked up from germline, CDR1 is KGHSH and CDR2 is LQKENI. This CDR3 has 13 amino acids. DNA for the CDR3: TGTGCCAGCTCACCAGGTGGAGAAGATACGCAGTATTTT. It translates to CASSPGGEDTQYF.

The chain recombines TRBV6-6 with TRBJ2-7, with D unclear. This CDR3 is 14 amino acids long. The V gene's germline CDR1 is MNHNY and CDR2 SVGAGI (reference sequence). V lost 1 base and J lost 2, with 9 bases in between. In DNA, the CDR3 is TGTGCCAGCAGTTACTTGTCCGAGACCTACGAGCAGTACTTC. It yields the protein CASSYLSETYEQYF.

This rearrangement joins TRBV13 to TRBJ2-1; maybe TRBD2 (5 bases). Germline-derived CDR1 and CDR2 are PRHDT and FYEKMQ (reference sequence). V was trimmed by 5 bases and J by 7 bases, leaving 12 bases between them. The CDR3 consists of 13 residues. The CDR3 is CASSPILANEQFF. The CDR3, as DNA: TGTGCCAGCAGCCCCATCCTAGCTAATGAGCAGTTCTTC.

The V gene is TRBV6-1, the J gene TRBJ1-2; TRBD1 matches at 7 bases. V was pared by 7 bases and J by 5 bases, with 10 bases of the junction left unmatched. This CDR3 comprises 14 residues. Germline V gene lookup returns CDR1 MNHNS and CDR2 SASEGT. CDR3 loop: CASNPGGEVYGYTF. As DNA, the CDR3 is TGTGCCAGCAACCCAGGGGGTGAGGTTTATGGCTACACCTTC.

This chain uses TRBV2 with TRBJ1-5, with D perhaps TRBD1 (6 bases). Germline values: CDR1 SNHLY, CDR2 FYNNEI. The CDR3 has 15 residues. V was trimmed by 6 bases and J by 5 bases, leaving 17 bases between them. The CDR3 protein is CASREQGLWDQPQHF. The CDR3 DNA sequence: TGTGCCAGCAGGGAACAGGGCCTATGGGATCAGCCCCAGCATTTT.

This chain uses TRBV11-3 with TRBJ2-1; 14 bases fit TRBD2. Germline CDR1 reads SGHNT; CDR2 reads YENEEA. The CDR3 sequence is 18 residues long. With 6 bases clipped from V and 0 bases from J, the junction kept 7 bases outside the gene matches. The CDR3 sequence is CASRGLAGEGTSYNEQFF. The CDR3 region has the DNA TGTGCCAGCAGGGGACTAGCGGGAGAGGGGACCTCCTACAATGAGCAGTTCTTC.

This clone appeared once. The chain couples TRBV28 to TRBJ1-5; the match to TRBD1 covers 8 bases. CDR1 MDHEN and CDR2 SYDVKM come from the germline V gene. After removal of 5 bases from V and 7 bases from J, the junction contained 7 bases not matched to a gene. The CDR3 sequence is 14 residues long. CDR3 bases: TGTGCCAGCAGTCTGGGACAGGTTCGACAGCCCCAGCATTTT. This gives the protein CASSLGQVRQPQHF.

This chain connects TRBV10-2 to TRBJ1-2; D is uncertain. The CDR3 runs 14 residues. V lost 3 bases and J lost 4, with 12 bases in between. Germline CDR1 WSHSY, CDR2 SAAADI. CDR3 sequence (DNA): TGCGCCAGCAGTGATAGGTCGCGGTTCTATGGCTACACCTTC. Translation gives CASSDRSRFYGYTF.

This chain joins TRBV27 and TRBJ2-7; possible D gene TRBD2, 6 bases. Trimming stripped 0 bases from V and 3 bases from J, with 9 bases between. CDR3 length: 14 amino acids. CDR1 and CDR2 from the germline V gene are MNHEY and SMNVEV (reference sequence). The CDR3 DNA follows: TGTGCCAGCAGTTTATCGGGGGGTGGCTACGAGCAGTACTTC. This encodes CASSLSGGGYEQYF.

V usage is TRBV2 and J usage is TRBJ2-6; a possible D gene is TRBD2 (6 bases). There are 15 residues in the CDR3. Germline assignment: CDR1 SNHLY and CDR2 FYNNEI. V gave up 3 bases and J gave up 1 base, with 7 bases separating them. CDR3 bases: TGTGCCAGCAGTGATGGAGGGTCTGGGGCCAACGTCCTGACTTTC. The encoded protein is CASSDGGSGANVLTF.

This rearrangement joins TRBV2 to TRBJ1-1; possible D gene TRBD1, 5 bases. Deletions cut 4 bases from V and 1 base from J, with 7 bases between. Germline V gene sequence: CDR1 SNHLY, CDR2 FYNNEI. This CDR3 is 13 amino acids long. The CDR3, as DNA: TGTGCCAGCAGTGGCAGGGCGAACACTGAAGCTTTCTTT. It encodes CASSGRANTEAFF.

The chain is built from TRBV4-2 and TRBJ2-7, with 9 bases matching TRBD1. V shed 1 base, J shed 4 bases, and the junction held 2 bases outside the gene matches. Per germline, CDR1 LGHNA and CDR2 YNFKEQ. The CDR3 has 14 amino acids. The CDR3 coding sequence is TGTGCCAGCAGCCAAGTGACAGGGGGGTACGAGCAGTACTTC. Its protein is CASSQVTGGYEQYF.

The J gene is TRBJ2-7, the V gene TRBV9; TRBD1 matches at 10 bases. Looked up from germline, CDR1 is SGDLS and CDR2 is YYNGEE. The trim removed 0 bases at V and 5 bases at J, leaving 5 bases unmatched. The length of the CDR3 is 15 residues. The CDR3 loop is CASSVVGTGVDEQYF. In DNA, the CDR3 is TGTGCCAGCAGCGTAGTTGGGACAGGGGTGGACGAGCAGTACTTC.

The chain carries TRBV5-6 and TRBJ2-3; TRBD2 matches at 11 bases. CDR1 and CDR2 (germline): SGHDT, YYEEEE. The junction had 9 bases not matched to a gene; V was cut back by 0 bases and J by 3 bases. This CDR3 is 18 amino acids long. The CDR3 is CASSLVSGGAFETDTQYF. For the CDR3, the DNA is TGTGCCAGCAGCTTGGTTAGCGGGGGGGCCTTCGAGACAGATACGCAGTATTTT.

This clone came up once. A junction end diverges from the germline sequence, so it may reflect a read error. The V and J genes are TRBV7-2 and TRBJ1-2; maybe TRBD1 (6 bases). The length of the CDR3 is 13 residues. Looked up from germline, CDR1 is SGHTA and CDR2 is FQGNSA. CDR3 region: CASSPAEQGLRVF. The CDR3 DNA reads TGTGCCAGCAGCCCGGCGGAACAGGGCCTAAGAGTCTTC.

CDR3 sequence: CASSPWTGGIDEQYF. The CDR3 region has the DNA TGCGCCAGCAGCCCCTGGACAGGAGGGATCGACGAGCAGTACTTC. The rearrangement links TRBV5-1 to TRBJ2-7, with D possibly matching TRBD1 (7 bases). CDR3 length equals 15 residues. The V gene's germline CDR1 is SGHRS and CDR2 YFSETQ. The V end was cut by 4 bases, the J end by 5 bases, with 19 bases between.

The table lists this clone with a count of one. This chain connects TRBV4-1 to TRBJ1-2; 7 bases match TRBD1. Germline V gene sequence: CDR1 MGHRA, CDR2 YSYEKL. Trimming at V came to 1 base and at J to 1 base, leaving 0 bases not matched to a gene. The CDR3 has 14 residues. The CDR3 nucleotides read TGCGCCAGCAGCCAAGGGGACAGTAACTATGGCTACACCTTC. It specifies CASSQGDSNYGYTF.